A single sample is the source of the 27 T cell receptor beta chains below, sequenced in a study of blood T cell repertoires in COVID-19. This table comes from immunoSEQ multiplex PCR, and its TCRdb copy is limited to in-frame clones, with some not included. Among roughly 260,000 clones listed, 70% to 90% were seen once. The specimen was PBMCs or T cells enriched from blood (not recorded which). The receptors here all came from a woman aged 45 to 65 who had recovered from COVID-19.

V usage is TRBV6-1 and J usage is TRBJ2-5; weak D call: TRBD2 (5 bases). This CDR3 is built from 14 residues. The germline V and J ends were trimmed by 1 base and 4 bases, with 10 bases remaining between them. Germline CDR1 MNHNS, CDR2 SASEGT. CDR3 in amino acids: CASSEGGNPETQYF. CDR3 sequence (DNA): TGTGCCAGCAGTGAAGGAGGGAACCCAGAGACCCAGTACTTC.

The V and J genes are TRBV5-1 and TRBJ2-3; D uncertain. CDR3 length: 14 amino acids. Germline V gives CDR1 SGHRS, CDR2 YFSETQ. V lost 0 bases, J lost 4 bases, and 9 bases lay in between. CDR3 nucleotides: TGCGCCAGCAGCTTGGCCACACAGTCAGATACGCAGTATTTT. Protein product: CASSLATQSDTQYF.

The V call is TRBV3-1 (or the pseudogene TRBV3-2), the J call TRBJ1-1; D is unresolved. The CDR3 has 13 amino acids. Germline-derived CDR1 and CDR2 are LGHDT and YNNKEL (reference sequence). V was pared by 5 bases and J by 5 bases, with 12 bases between. The DNA for the CDR3 is TGTGCCAGCAGCGGCTCCCGAGGGACTGAAGCTTTCTTT. This codes for CASSGSRGTEAFF.

This chain connects TRBV12-3 or TRBV12-4 to TRBJ1-1; D might be TRBD1 (5 bases). The CDR3 has 13 amino acids. V was pared by 6 bases and J by 5 bases, with 13 bases between. CDR3 bases: TGTGCCAGCAGCATAACTCAGGGAACTGAAGCTTTCTTT. Its translation is CASSITQGTEAFF.

The chain has TRBV29-1 and TRBJ1-4; D not certain. Trimming pared 5 bases from V and 6 bases from J, leaving 16 bases between. Germline lookup yields CDR1 SQVTM and CDR2 ANQGSEA. The CDR3 has 14 amino acids. The CDR3 reads CSVRFGVAYEKLFF. The DNA of the CDR3 is TGCAGCGTTCGCTTTGGTGTGGCCTATGAAAAACTGTTTTTT.

The chain is built from TRBV7-8 and TRBJ2-5; possible D gene TRBD1, 5 bases. The CDR3 has 14 amino acids. Trimming stripped 3 bases from V and 5 bases from J, with 13 bases between. Germline V lookup: CDR1 SGHVS, CDR2 FQNEAQ. The CDR3: CASSFTGPAETQYF. CDR3 DNA sequence: TGTGCCAGCAGCTTCACAGGTCCGGCGGAGACCCAGTACTTC.

CDR3 nucleotide sequence: TGCGCCAGCAGCTATTTACTAGCGGGGAATGAGCAGTTCTTC. Its translation: CASSYLLAGNEQFF. This sequence joins TRBV5-1 and TRBJ2-1, with 10 positions matching TRBD2. There are 14 residues in the CDR3. J lost 7 bases, V lost 3 bases, and 4 bases had no gene match. Germline V gives CDR1 SGHRS, CDR2 YFSETQ. Together with reference TRBV5-1 and TRBJ2-1, the CDR3 gives the full variable domain: KAGVTQTPRYLIKTRGQQVTLSCSPISGHRSVSWYQQTPGQGLQFLFEYFSETQRNKGNFPGRFSGRQFSNSRSEMNVSTLELGDSALYLCASSYLLAGNEQFFGPGTRLTVL.

The J gene is TRBJ2-7, the V gene TRBV20-1; 7 nucleotides match TRBD2. Looked up from germline, CDR1 is DFQATT and CDR2 is SNEGSKA (reference sequence). Germline trimming cut 3 bases from V and 3 bases from J; bases unmatched to any gene: 11. There are 15 residues in the CDR3. The CDR3 nucleotides are TGCAGTGCTAGTGGCCCTAGCGGAGCCAACTACGAGCAGTACTTC. This codes for CSASGPSGANYEQYF.

The V and J genes are TRBV3-1 (or the pseudogene TRBV3-2) and TRBJ1-2; TRBD1 is a possible D gene (6 bases). Germline CDR1 and CDR2: LGHDT and YNNKEL (reference sequence). This CDR3 has 14 amino acids. Trimming removed 1 base at V and 8 bases at J, with 14 bases between. The CDR3 coding sequence is TGTGCCAGCAGCCAAGCACAGGGTGTCTACGGCTACACCTTC. Protein product: CASSQAQGVYGYTF.

The V gene is TRBV7-3, the J gene TRBJ2-1; 13 positions match TRBD2. Germline values: CDR1 SGHTA, CDR2 FQGTGA. This CDR3 has 16 residues. V dropped 4 bases and J dropped 9; count of bases not matched to a gene: 9. The CDR3 DNA follows: TGTGCCAGCAGCTCGGGGACTAGCGGGAACCGAGGTGAGCAGTTCTTC. Encoded protein: CASSSGTSGNRGEQFF.

The chain couples TRBV19 to TRBJ1-2; D ambiguous. The length of the CDR3 is 13 residues. Germline CDR1 LNHDA, CDR2 SQIVND (reference sequence). V gave up 2 bases and J gave up 5 bases, with 9 bases separating them. CDR3 residues: CASSISGGYGYTF. CDR3 nucleotides: TGTGCCAGTAGTATATCGGGAGGATATGGCTACACCTTC. Full variable domain (missing parts from reference TRBV19 and TRBJ1-2): DGGITQSPKYLFRKEGQNVTLSCEQNLNHDAMYWYRQDPGQGLRLIYYSQIVNDFQKGDIAEGYSVSREKKESFPLTVTSAQKNPTAFYLCASSISGGYGYTFGSGTRLTVV.

The V call is TRBV28, the J call TRBJ1-6, with 8 bases aligning to TRBD1. Looked up from germline, CDR1 is MDHEN and CDR2 is SYDVKM. This CDR3 comprises 14 residues. After removal of 6 bases from V and 9 bases from J, the junction contained 7 bases not matched to a gene. CDR3 residues: CASRSGQGGSPLHF. The CDR3 region has the DNA TGTGCCAGCAGGTCTGGACAGGGAGGTTCACCCCTCCACTTT.

In its sample, this clone was seen once. This sequence joins TRBV13 and TRBJ2-2, with 10 bases matching TRBD2. CDR1 is PRHDT, CDR2 FYEKMQ, per germline (reference sequence). V trimming: 5 bases; J trimming: 2 bases; junction bases outside the gene matches: 5. The CDR3 loop spans 16 amino acids. CDR3 loop: CASSPGLAENTGELFF. The CDR3 DNA sequence: TGTGCCAGCAGCCCCGGACTAGCGGAAAACACCGGGGAGCTGTTTTTT.

A word on this clone: The same CDR3 is also encoded by other DNA sequences in this sample. This chain uses TRBV6-5 with TRBJ2-1, with D perhaps TRBD2 (6 bases). Deletions cut 3 bases from V and 3 bases from J, with 9 bases between. The CDR3 extends over 14 amino acids. Looked up from germline, CDR1 is MNHEY and CDR2 is SVGAGI. As DNA, the CDR3 is TGTGCCAGCAGTTATGGGGGGAGCTACAATGAGCAGTTCTTC. Its protein product is CASSYGGSYNEQFF.

CDR3 residues: CSVGQGDLIEQYF. CDR3 sequence (DNA): TGCAGCGTTGGACAGGGGGATCTTATCGAGCAGTACTTC. The rearrangement uses TRBV29-1 and TRBJ2-7, with TRBD1 identical over 9 bases. Germline V gene lookup returns CDR1 SQVTM and CDR2 ANQGSEA. J lost 6 bases, V lost 4 bases, and 7 bases had no gene match. This CDR3 has 13 amino acids.

The chain is built from TRBV5-6 and TRBJ1-5; TRBD1 is a possible D gene (5 bases). CDR1 is SGHDT, CDR2 YYEEEE, per germline. Trimming took 0 bases from V and 6 from J, leaving 13 bases between them. The CDR3 runs 15 residues. The CDR3 DNA sequence: TGTGCCAGCAGCTTGGGGGTGGGGCTGTCTCAGCCCCAGCATTTT. Residues: CASSLGVGLSQPQHF.

A few counts support this clone. The chain is built from TRBV27 and TRBJ1-1; the D gene is possibly TRBD1 (6 bases). V lost 2 bases and J 7 bases, leaving 23 bases between the germline ends. This CDR3 is 17 amino acids long. CDR1 MNHEY and CDR2 SMNVEV come from the germline V gene (reference sequence). The DNA of the CDR3 is TGTGCCAGCAGTTTACTGTCGGGGGGGCAAGGTGCGATTGAAGCTTTCTTT. Translating it yields CASSLLSGGQGAIEAFF.

This clone was seen only a few times. The chain joins TRBV7-2 to TRBJ1-5; 12 positions match TRBD1. Germline CDR1 is SGHTA and CDR2 is FQGNSA. The CDR3 consists of 15 residues. Trimming at V came to 5 bases and at J to 7 bases, leaving 6 bases not matched to a gene. CDR3 sequence reads: CASSQGQGAGQPQHF. The CDR3 DNA is TGTGCCAGCAGCCAGGGACAGGGGGCCGGGCAGCCCCAGCATTTT.

The chain carries TRBV19 and TRBJ1-5, with 8 bases that match TRBD1. CDR1 and CDR2 from the germline V gene are LNHDA and SQIVND (reference sequence). The length of the CDR3 is 16 residues. Trimming took 4 bases from V and 1 from J; bases not matched to a gene: 6. The CDR3 sequence is CASSTRTGISNQPQHF. CDR3 sequence (DNA): TGTGCCAGTAGTACCCGGACAGGGATAAGCAATCAGCCCCAGCATTTT. The full variable domain, in which reference TRBV19 and TRBJ1-5 provide the parts outside the CDR3, is DGGITQSPKYLFRKEGQNVTLSCEQNLNHDAMYWYRQDPGQGLRLIYYSQIVNDFQKGDIAEGYSVSREKKESFPLTVTSAQKNPTAFYLCASSTRTGISNQPQHFGDGTRLSIL.

The chain links TRBV7-2 to TRBJ2-1; tentatively, D is TRBD1 (6 bases). This CDR3 contains 14 residues. Germline V gene data show CDR1 as SGHTA and CDR2 as FQGNSA. Trimming shortened V by 5 bases and J by 10 bases, and 18 bases separated the two germline ends. DNA of the CDR3: TGTGCCAGCAGCCCGTCAAGGGGGTACTCCGAGCAGTTCTTC. This encodes CASSPSRGYSEQFF. Based on the CDR3 plus reference TRBV7-2 and TRBJ2-1, the full variable domain is GAGVSQSPSNKVTEKGKDVELRCDPISGHTALYWYRQSLGQGLEFLIYFQGNSAPDKSGLPSDRFSAERTGGSVSTLTIQRTQQEDSAVYLCASSPSRGYSEQFFGPGTRLTVL.

This chain uses TRBV6-5 with TRBJ1-5, with D possibly being TRBD1 (6 bases). The CDR3 totals 15 residues. Germline values: CDR1 MNHEY, CDR2 SVGAGI. V dropped 6 bases and J dropped 2 bases, with 14 bases sitting between them. The CDR3 region has the DNA TGTGCCAGCAGACAGGGAAACGGAGGCAATCAGCCCCAGCATTTT. It encodes CASRQGNGGNQPQHF.

The chain links TRBV5-4 to TRBJ1-6, with TRBD1 as a possible D gene (5 bases). Trimming removed 0 bases from V and 11 bases from J, with 15 bases in between. The length of the CDR3 is 15 residues. Germline V gives CDR1 SGHNT, CDR2 YYREEE (reference sequence). CDR3 sequence: CASSLGGQGVAPLHF. CDR3 DNA: TGTGCCAGCAGCTTGGGCGGTCAGGGTGTTGCACCCCTCCACTTT.

This clone was counted a few times. The V gene is TRBV7-9, the J gene TRBJ2-1, with 9 nucleotides matching TRBD2. Germline CDR1 SEHNR, CDR2 FQNEAQ (reference sequence). CDR3 length equals 17 residues. J gave up 4 bases and V 0 bases, and 7 bases lay outside the gene matches. The CDR3 loop reads CASSLARRTSVYNEQFF. CDR3 nucleotides: TGTGCCAGCAGCTTAGCGCGTAGGACTAGCGTATACAATGAGCAGTTCTTC. Full variable domain (missing parts from reference TRBV7-9 and TRBJ2-1): DTGVSQNPRHKITKRGQNVTFRCDPISEHNRLYWYRQTLGQGPEFLTYFQNEAQLEKSRLLSDRFSAERPKGSFSTLEIQRTEQGDSAMYLCASSLARRTSVYNEQFFGPGTRLTVL.

This rearrangement joins TRBV27 to TRBJ2-7; tentatively, D is TRBD2 (6 bases). The ends were cut back, 4 bases at V and 7 bases at J, with 14 bases in the middle. The germline gives CDR1 MNHEY, CDR2 SMNVEV (reference sequence). CDR3 size: 13 residues. Here the CDR3 reads CASSWSSRGEQYF. The CDR3 coding sequence is TGTGCCAGCAGTTGGAGCTCCCGGGGGGAGCAGTACTTC.

This clone appeared once. The chain is built from TRBV5-1 and TRBJ2-5, with a possible D match to TRBD1 (6 bases). The CDR3 consists of 15 residues. Trimming shortened V by 0 bases and J by 2 bases, and 11 bases separated the two germline ends. Per the germline V gene, CDR1 is SGHRS and CDR2 is YFSETQ. CDR3 in DNA: TGCGCCAGCAGCTTGGCGACAGGAGAACAAGAGACCCAGTACTTC. It codes for CASSLATGEQETQYF.

V gene TRBV6-5 combines with J gene TRBJ2-1; 9 bases are shared with TRBD2. The J segment lost 1 base and the V segment lost 2 bases, leaving 3 bases of the junction unmatched. Germline lookup yields CDR1 MNHEY and CDR2 SVGAGI. The CDR3 extends over 16 amino acids. CDR3 region: CASSYLAGWSYNEQFF. The CDR3 DNA reads TGTGCCAGCAGTTACCTAGCGGGGTGGTCCTACAATGAGCAGTTCTTC.

The sample holds a few counts of this clone. The chain has TRBV10-3 and TRBJ1-2, with D perhaps matching TRBD1 (5 bases). Germline-derived CDR1 and CDR2 are ENHRY and SYGVKD. The CDR3 sequence is 13 residues long. The V and J ends lost 5 bases and 2 bases respectively, with 9 bases between them. As DNA, the CDR3 is TGTGCCATCAGTTCGACAGAAAACTATGGCTACACCTTC. Translated, it gives CAISSTENYGYTF.